This record covers a single T cell receptor (beta chain). Genomic DNA acted as the template from which TCR beta VDJ combination and CDR3 sequence profiling were carried out. One entry per CDR3 protein results from TCRdb running MiXCR on the reads. The table includes some 200,000 distinct CDR3 sequences, approximately 60% detected once. This sample is part of a study of CD8+CD57+ T cells in acquired aplastic anemia. Study details: Yields of DNA that came from sorted CD4+ and CD8+ cells averaged about 3.3 ug.

This CDR3 is 15 amino acids long. Trimming took 2 bases from V and 3 from J; bases not matched to a gene: 1. Germline V lookup: CDR1 SGHRS, CDR2 YFSETQ. This receptor was obtained from a human donor in good health. The sample taken for sequencing was sorted CD4+, CD8+, or CD8+CD57+ T cells (not recorded which) from PBMCs. The chain links TRBV5-1 to TRBJ2-7, with 14 bases fitting TRBD2. The CDR3 protein is CASSFGTSGSYEQYF. The CDR3 region has the DNA TGCGCCAGCAGCTTCGGGACTAGCGGGAGCTACGAGCAGTACTTC.